This T cell receptor (beta chain) comes out of a study of spatial heterogeneity in lung cancer. V shed 7 bases and J shed 7 bases, with 16 bases lying between them. The CDR3 has 13 amino acids. CDR1 is MDHEN and CDR2 is SYDVKM in the germline V gene. Individual TCR cDNA molecules each bore their own unique molecular identifier. One entry per CDR3 protein results from TCRdb running MiXCR on the 5' RACE reads. The data hold 65,000 to 85,000 distinct CDR3 sequences, with approximately 20% observed a single time. Time point meaning: sample taken at primary tumor resection. Frozen PBMC, nontumor lung or tumor provided whole RNA, which was sequenced unsorted.

The receptor was isolated from a male donor with early-stage non-small cell lung cancer. This specimen consisted of PBMCs, obtained at surgery. V is TRBV28 and J is TRBJ1-1, with D uncertain. The DNA for the CDR3 is TGTGCCAGCATTCTCCCGACCGGGAATGAAGCTTTCTTT. Amino acid sequence: CASILPTGNEAFF.